These 5 T cell receptor beta chains share one sample of origin, sequenced in a study of blood T cell repertoires in COVID-19. This table comes from immunoSEQ multiplex PCR, and its TCRdb copy is limited to in-frame clones, with some not included. This sample has approximately 250,000 clones, with around 88% found just once. The specimen sequenced was PBMCs or T cells enriched from blood (not recorded which). The receptors were sampled from a woman between 40 and 50 years old with acute COVID-19.

This clone was seen just once. V gene TRBV3-1 (or the pseudogene TRBV3-2) combines with J gene TRBJ2-1, with 11 bases fitting TRBD2. The CDR3 has 20 residues. Germline values: CDR1 LGHDT, CDR2 YNNKEL (reference sequence). After removal of 2 bases from V and 0 bases from J, the junction contained 12 bases not matched to a gene. The CDR3 sequence: CASSQKGRTSGHSSYNEQFF. CDR3 bases: TGTGCCAGCAGCCAAAAGGGTAGGACTAGCGGGCATTCCTCCTACAATGAGCAGTTCTTC.

V usage is TRBV5-1 and J usage is TRBJ2-1; 10 bases are shared with TRBD2. CDR1 and CDR2 from the germline V gene are SGHRS and YFSETQ. Germline trimming cut 2 bases from V and 6 bases from J; bases unmatched to any gene: 8. This CDR3 has 16 amino acids. DNA of the CDR3: TGCGCCAGCAGCTTCTATCAGCGGGAGGGAGGCAATGAGCAGTTCTTC. It encodes CASSFYQREGGNEQFF.

About this clone itself: Within the sample, other DNA sequences also encode this same CDR3. The CDR3 nucleotides are TGTGCCAGCAGCCCGACGGGGGGAACTAATGAAAAACTGTTTTTT. Its translation: CASSPTGGTNEKLFF. V gene TRBV5-4 combines with J gene TRBJ1-4, with D perhaps TRBD1 (5 bases). Germline V lookup: CDR1 SGHNT, CDR2 YYREEE (reference sequence). Trimming left V 4 bases short and J 1 base short, with 11 bases between. This CDR3 has 15 amino acids.

The chain joins TRBV5-4 to TRBJ2-1; a weak D match, TRBD1 (5 bases). Trimming took off 0 bases at V and 7 bases at J, with 14 bases between the two ends. CDR1 is SGHNT and CDR2 is YYREEE in the germline V gene (reference sequence). The CDR3 has 15 amino acids. The CDR3 here is CASSLAAGLGNEQFF. CDR3 nucleotide sequence: TGTGCCAGCAGCTTGGCCGCAGGGCTAGGGAATGAGCAGTTCTTC.

This clone was counted a single time. The chain recombines TRBV30 with TRBJ1-5, with D hard to call. The CDR3 totals 13 residues. V gave up 3 bases and J gave up 3 bases, with 9 bases separating them. Germline assignment: CDR1 GTSNPN and CDR2 SVGIG (reference sequence). The CDR3 reads CAWSEGSNQPQHF. CDR3 coding DNA: TGTGCCTGGAGCGAGGGATCCAATCAGCCCCAGCATTTT.